This T cell receptor (beta chain) was identified in a study of shared clonotypes between healthy human individuals. Study-wide findings and caveats: Only blood was sampled; tissue repertoires likely differ. In a handful of donors, about 5% of naive CD4 clonotypes appeared in common.

CD45RO-negative cells were positively selected for CCR7, leaving out terminally differentiated effector memory CD45RA+ cells. Everyone who donated was a Caucasian adult who lived in Nashville, Tennessee. The table came from immunoSEQ multiplex PCR; TCRdb's copy has only in-frame clones and leaves some out. Seen here are about 2 million clones, 85% to 95% observed once, and the top ten hold more than 0.9%. As to this clone: Its antigen is not known.

The CDR3 length is 15 residues. Between the trimmed V and J ends, which lost 5 bases and 3 bases, there was a span of 17 bases. Looked up from germline, CDR1 is MDHEN and CDR2 is SYDVKM. The rearrangement links TRBV28 to TRBJ2-7; D perhaps matches TRBD2 (7 bases). Sequences were obtained from naive CD8+ T cells sorted from blood. The TCR sequence derives from a man between 18 and 29 years old in good health. CDR3 protein: CASSRGGEWDYEQYF. CDR3 coding DNA: TGTGCCAGCAGTCGAGGGGGGGAGTGGGACTACGAGCAGTACTTC.